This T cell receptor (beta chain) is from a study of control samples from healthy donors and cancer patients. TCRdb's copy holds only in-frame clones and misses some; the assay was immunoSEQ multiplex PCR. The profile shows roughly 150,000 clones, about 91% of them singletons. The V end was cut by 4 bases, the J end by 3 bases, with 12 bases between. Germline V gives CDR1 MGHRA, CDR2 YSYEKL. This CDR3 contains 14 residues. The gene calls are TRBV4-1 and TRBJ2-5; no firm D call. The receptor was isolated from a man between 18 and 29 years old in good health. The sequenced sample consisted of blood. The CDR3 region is CASSPHPGKETQYF. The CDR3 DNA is TGCGCCAGCAGCCCCCACCCCGGTAAAGAGACCCAGTACTTC.